This T cell receptor (beta chain) was found in a study of T-cell memory formation after mild COVID-19. The CDR3 contains 13 residues. Trimming at V came to 5 bases and at J to 5 bases, leaving 6 bases not matched to a gene. Germline CDR1 DFQATT, CDR2 SNEGSKA (reference sequence). This clonotype was counted ten times or more. In TCRdb, the 5' RACE reads were re-called with MiXCR into one record per CDR3 protein. There are tens of thousands of distinct CDR3 sequences in the sample; about 6.1% occur only once, and more than 0.7% lies in the top ten. The rearrangement joins TRBV20-1 to TRBJ2-7, with TRBD2 matching over 10 bases. The clonotype comes from an adult who had mild COVID-19 (a few samples of this study predate the infection). Cell type and time point are not known. The sample taken for sequencing was PBMCs or a T cell subset sorted from them (not recorded which). CDR3 bases: TGCAGTGCTCGGACTAGCGGAGGAAACGAGCAGTACTTC. Translating it yields CSARTSGGNEQYF.